A single sample gave rise to the 3 T cell receptor beta chains below, sequenced in a study of OX40 agonist ivuxolimab in advanced cancers. Repertoires were generated with immunoSEQ multiplex PCR, while TCRdb's copy carries only in-frame clones and drops some. The sample lists roughly 56,000 clones, roughly 84% occurring once. The specimen comprised CD4+ or CD8+ T cells sorted from blood, sampled in a trial of the OX40 agonist ivuxolimab. The receptors were sampled from an adult with an advanced solid tumor such as melanoma, head and neck, liver or kidney cancer.

CDR3 DNA: TGTGCCAGCAGCTCGGCCCCGGGAGGCGTGAACACCGGGGAGCTGTTTTTT. This codes for CASSSAPGGVNTGELFF. This chain joins TRBV11-2 and TRBJ2-2; 7 bases map to TRBD2. The ends lost 4 bases at V and 1 base at J; junction bases unmatched: 9. The CDR3 loop spans 17 amino acids. The germline gives CDR1 SGHAT, CDR2 FQNNGV.

This clone came up once. V gene TRBV30 combines with J gene TRBJ2-7; 8 bases align to TRBD2. With 8 bases clipped from V and 2 bases from J, the junction kept 11 bases outside the gene matches. The CDR3 has 14 amino acids. Germline CDR1 GTSNPN, CDR2 SVGIG (reference sequence). CDR3 sequence (DNA): TGTGCCACACACAAACTAGCGGATGCCTACGAGCAGTACTTC. Its protein is CATHKLADAYEQYF.

This clone came up a few times. This chain connects TRBV11-2 to TRBJ2-7; D is unclear. There are 14 residues in the CDR3. Trimming took off 0 bases at V and 2 bases at J, with 8 bases between the two ends. The germline V gene has CDR1 SGHAT and CDR2 FQNNGV. CDR3 in DNA: TGTGCCAGCAGCTTAGATATACTTACCTACGAGCAGTACTTC. It is translated as CASSLDILTYEQYF.